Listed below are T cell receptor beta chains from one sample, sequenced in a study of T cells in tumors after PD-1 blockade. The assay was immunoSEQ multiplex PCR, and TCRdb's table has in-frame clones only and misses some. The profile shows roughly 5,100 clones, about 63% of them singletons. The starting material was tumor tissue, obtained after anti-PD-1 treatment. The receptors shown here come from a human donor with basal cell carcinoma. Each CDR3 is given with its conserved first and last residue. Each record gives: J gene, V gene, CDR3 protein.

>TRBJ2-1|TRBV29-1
CSVDSSGLYNEQFF
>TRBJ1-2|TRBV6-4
CASSPGGGASYGYTF
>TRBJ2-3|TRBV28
CASRARPGGTDTQYF
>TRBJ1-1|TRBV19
CASSYREGGTEAFF
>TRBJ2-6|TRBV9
CASSGGTLGANVLTF
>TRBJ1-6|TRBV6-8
CASSWTTGLGVYNSPLHF
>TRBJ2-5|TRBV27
CASSFGVAPLRETQYF
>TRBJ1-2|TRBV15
CATSENRGLNYGYTF
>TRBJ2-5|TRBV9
CASTFSQGVQETQYF
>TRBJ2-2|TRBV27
CASTFDRARAGELFF
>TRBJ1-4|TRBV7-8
CASSPAGRVSTNEKLFF
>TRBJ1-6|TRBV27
CASSFWPPLGYNSPLHF
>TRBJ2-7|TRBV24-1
CATEDGAYEQYF
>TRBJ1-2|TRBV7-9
CASSLVGTPTNYGYTF
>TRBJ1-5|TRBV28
CASSRAGLGQPQHF
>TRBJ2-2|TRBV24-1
CATSEGFTGELFF
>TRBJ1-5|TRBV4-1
CASSQVVTSNQPQHF
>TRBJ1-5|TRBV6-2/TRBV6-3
CASSYSSLDSYSNQPQHF